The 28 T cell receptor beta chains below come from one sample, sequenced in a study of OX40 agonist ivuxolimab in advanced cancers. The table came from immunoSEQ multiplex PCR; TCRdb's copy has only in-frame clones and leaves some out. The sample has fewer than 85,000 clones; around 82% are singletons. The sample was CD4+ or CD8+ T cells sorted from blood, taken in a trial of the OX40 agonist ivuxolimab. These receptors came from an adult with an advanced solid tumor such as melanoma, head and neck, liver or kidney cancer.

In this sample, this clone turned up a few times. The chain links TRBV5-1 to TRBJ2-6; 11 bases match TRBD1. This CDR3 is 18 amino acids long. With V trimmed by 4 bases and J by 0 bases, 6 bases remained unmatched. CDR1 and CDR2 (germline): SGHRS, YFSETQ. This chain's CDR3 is CASSQWTGGNSGANVLTF. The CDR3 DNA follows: TGCGCCAGCAGCCAGTGGACAGGGGGCAACTCTGGGGCCAACGTCCTGACTTTC.

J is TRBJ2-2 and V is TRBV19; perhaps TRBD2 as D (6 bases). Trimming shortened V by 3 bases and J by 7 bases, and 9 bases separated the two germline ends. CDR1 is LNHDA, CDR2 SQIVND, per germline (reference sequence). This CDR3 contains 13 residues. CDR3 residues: CASSISSVGELFF. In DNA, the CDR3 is TGTGCCAGTAGTATTTCTAGCGTCGGGGAGCTGTTTTTT.

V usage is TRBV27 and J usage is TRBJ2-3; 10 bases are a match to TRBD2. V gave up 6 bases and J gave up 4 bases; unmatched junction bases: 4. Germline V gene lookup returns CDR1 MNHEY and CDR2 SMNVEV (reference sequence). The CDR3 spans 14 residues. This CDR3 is CASRGLAAPDTQYF. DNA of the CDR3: TGTGCCAGCAGAGGACTAGCGGCCCCAGATACGCAGTATTTT.

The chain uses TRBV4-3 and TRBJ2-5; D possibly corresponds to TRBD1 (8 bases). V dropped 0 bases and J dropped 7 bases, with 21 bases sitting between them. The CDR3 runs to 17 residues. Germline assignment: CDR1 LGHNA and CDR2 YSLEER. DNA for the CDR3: TGCGCCAGCAGCCAAGAATTTTCCCGACAGGGGAGGGTGACCCAGTACTTC. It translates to CASSQEFSRQGRVTQYF.

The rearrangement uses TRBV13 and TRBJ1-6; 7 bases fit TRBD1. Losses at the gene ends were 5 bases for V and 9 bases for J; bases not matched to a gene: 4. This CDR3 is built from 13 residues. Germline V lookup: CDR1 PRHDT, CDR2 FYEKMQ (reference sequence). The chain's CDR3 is CASSVGDSSPLHF. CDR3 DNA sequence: TGTGCCAGCAGCGTGGGGGACAGTTCACCCCTCCACTTT.

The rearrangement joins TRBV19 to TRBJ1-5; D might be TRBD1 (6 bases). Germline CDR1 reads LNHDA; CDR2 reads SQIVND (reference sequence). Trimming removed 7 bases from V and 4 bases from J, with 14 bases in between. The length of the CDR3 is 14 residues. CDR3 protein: CASIQGGMNQPQHF. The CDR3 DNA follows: TGTGCCAGTATACAGGGTGGGATGAATCAGCCCCAGCATTTT.

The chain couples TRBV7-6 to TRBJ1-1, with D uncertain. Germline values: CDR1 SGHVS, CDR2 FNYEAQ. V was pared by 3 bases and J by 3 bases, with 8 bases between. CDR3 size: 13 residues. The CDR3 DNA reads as TGTGCCAGCAGCTTTGGGGTTGACACTGAAGCTTTCTTT. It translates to CASSFGVDTEAFF.

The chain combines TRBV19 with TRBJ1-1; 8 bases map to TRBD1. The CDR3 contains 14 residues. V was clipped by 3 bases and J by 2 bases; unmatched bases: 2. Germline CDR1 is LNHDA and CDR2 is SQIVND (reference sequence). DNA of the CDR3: TGTGCCAGTAGTATTACAGGGGGAAACACTGAAGCTTTCTTT. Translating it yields CASSITGGNTEAFF.

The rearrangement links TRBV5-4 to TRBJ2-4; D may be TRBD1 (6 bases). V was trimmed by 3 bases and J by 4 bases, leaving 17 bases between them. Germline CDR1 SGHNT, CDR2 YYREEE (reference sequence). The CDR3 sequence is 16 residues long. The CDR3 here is CASSYLGASPKNIQYF. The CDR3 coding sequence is TGTGCCAGCAGCTACCTGGGGGCCAGTCCGAAAAACATTCAGTACTTC.

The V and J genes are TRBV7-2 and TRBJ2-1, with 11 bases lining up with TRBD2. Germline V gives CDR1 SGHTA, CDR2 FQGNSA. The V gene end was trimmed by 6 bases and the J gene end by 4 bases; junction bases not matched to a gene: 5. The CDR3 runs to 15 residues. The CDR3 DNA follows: TGTGCCAGCAGTAATCTAGCGGGAGGTTACAATGAGCAGTTCTTC. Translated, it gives CASSNLAGGYNEQFF.

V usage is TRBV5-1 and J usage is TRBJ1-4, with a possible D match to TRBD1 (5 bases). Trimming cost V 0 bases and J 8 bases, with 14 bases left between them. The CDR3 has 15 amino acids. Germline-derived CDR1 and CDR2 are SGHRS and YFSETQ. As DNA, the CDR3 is TGCGCCAGCAGCTTGGCAGGGTTGTCGGAGGAAAAACTGTTTTTT. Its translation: CASSLAGLSEEKLFF.

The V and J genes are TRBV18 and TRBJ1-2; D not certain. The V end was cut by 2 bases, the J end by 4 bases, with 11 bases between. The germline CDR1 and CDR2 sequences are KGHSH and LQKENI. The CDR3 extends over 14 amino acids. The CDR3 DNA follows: TGTGCCAGCTCACCATCTCCGGACCCCTATGGCTACACCTTC. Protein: CASSPSPDPYGYTF.

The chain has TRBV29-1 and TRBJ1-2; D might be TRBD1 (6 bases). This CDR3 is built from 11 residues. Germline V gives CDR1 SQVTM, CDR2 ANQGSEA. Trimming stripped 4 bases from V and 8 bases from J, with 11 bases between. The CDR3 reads CSVGGQGGYTF. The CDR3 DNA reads TGCAGCGTTGGGGGGCAGGGAGGCTACACCTTC.

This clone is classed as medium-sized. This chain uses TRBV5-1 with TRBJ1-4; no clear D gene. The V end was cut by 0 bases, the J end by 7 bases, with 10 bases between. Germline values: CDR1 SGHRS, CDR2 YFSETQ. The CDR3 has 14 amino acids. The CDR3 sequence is CASSLAVDAEKLFF. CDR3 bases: TGCGCCAGCAGCTTGGCTGTGGACGCTGAAAAACTGTTTTTT. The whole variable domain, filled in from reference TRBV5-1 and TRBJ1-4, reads KAGVTQTPRYLIKTRGQQVTLSCSPISGHRSVSWYQQTPGQGLQFLFEYFSETQRNKGNFPGRFSGRQFSNSRSEMNVSTLELGDSALYLCASSLAVDAEKLFFGSGTQLSVL.

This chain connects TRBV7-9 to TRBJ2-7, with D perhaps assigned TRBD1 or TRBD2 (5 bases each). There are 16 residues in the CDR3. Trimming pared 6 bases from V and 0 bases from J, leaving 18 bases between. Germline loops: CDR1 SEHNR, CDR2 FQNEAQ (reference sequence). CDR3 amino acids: CASSHLGGGISYEQYF. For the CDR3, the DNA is TGTGCCAGCAGTCACCTTGGGGGTGGGATCTCCTACGAGCAGTACTTC.

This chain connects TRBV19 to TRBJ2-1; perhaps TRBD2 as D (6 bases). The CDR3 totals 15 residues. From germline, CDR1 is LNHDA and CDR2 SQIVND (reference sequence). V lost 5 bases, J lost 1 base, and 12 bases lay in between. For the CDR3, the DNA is TGTGCCAGTAGTCCGGGGGATAAGTCCTACAATGAGCAGTTCTTC. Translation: CASSPGDKSYNEQFF. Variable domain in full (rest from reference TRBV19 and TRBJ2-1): DGGITQSPKYLFRKEGQNVTLSCEQNLNHDAMYWYRQDPGQGLRLIYYSQIVNDFQKGDIAEGYSVSREKKESFPLTVTSAQKNPTAFYLCASSPGDKSYNEQFFGPGTRLTVL.

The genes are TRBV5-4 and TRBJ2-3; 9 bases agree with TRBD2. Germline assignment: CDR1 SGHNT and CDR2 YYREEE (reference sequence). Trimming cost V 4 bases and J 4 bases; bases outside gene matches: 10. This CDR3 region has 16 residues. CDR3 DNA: TGTGCCAGCAGCCCCCCCGGCGGGAGGGCCTCAGATACGCAGTATTTT. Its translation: CASSPPGGRASDTQYF.

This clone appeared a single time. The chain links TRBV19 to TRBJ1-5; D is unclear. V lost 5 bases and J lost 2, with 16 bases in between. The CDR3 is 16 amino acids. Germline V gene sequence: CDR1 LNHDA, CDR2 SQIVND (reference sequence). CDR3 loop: CASSLRTAAGNQPQHF. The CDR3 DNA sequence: TGTGCCAGTAGTCTCAGGACTGCGGCGGGCAATCAGCCCCAGCATTTT.

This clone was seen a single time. CDR3 nucleotide sequence: TGCGCCAGCAGCCAAGGTTCGGGGCCTGGCTCCTACGAGCAGTACTTC. This sequence encodes CASSQGSGPGSYEQYF. J is TRBJ2-7 and V is TRBV4-1; the D gene could be TRBD1 or TRBD2 (5 bases each). CDR1 is MGHRA, CDR2 YSYEKL, per germline. Trimming took off 1 base at V and 0 bases at J, with 13 bases between the two ends. This CDR3 contains 16 residues.

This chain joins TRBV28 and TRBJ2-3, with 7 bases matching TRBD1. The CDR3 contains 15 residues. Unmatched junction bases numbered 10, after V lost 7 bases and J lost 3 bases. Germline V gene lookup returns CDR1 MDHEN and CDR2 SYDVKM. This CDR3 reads CASKPDRERTDTQYF. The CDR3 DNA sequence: TGTGCCAGCAAACCCGACAGGGAAAGGACAGATACGCAGTATTTT.

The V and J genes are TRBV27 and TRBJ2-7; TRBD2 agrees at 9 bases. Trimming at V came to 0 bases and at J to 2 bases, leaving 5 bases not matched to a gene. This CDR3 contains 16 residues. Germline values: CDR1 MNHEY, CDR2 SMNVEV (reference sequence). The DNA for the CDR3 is TGTGCCAGCAGTTTATCGCCCCAGCGGGGGGCCTACGAGCAGTACTTC. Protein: CASSLSPQRGAYEQYF.

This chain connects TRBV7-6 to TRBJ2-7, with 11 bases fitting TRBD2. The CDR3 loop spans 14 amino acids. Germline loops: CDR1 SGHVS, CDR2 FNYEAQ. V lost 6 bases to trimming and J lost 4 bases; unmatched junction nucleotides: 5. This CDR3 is CASRKTSGSYEQYF. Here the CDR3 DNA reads TGTGCCAGCAGAAAAACTAGCGGGAGTTACGAGCAGTACTTC.

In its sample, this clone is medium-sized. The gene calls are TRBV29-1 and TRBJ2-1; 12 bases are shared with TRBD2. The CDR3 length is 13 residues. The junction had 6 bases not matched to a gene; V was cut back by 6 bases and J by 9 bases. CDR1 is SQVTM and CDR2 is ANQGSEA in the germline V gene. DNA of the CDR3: TGCAGCGTCCCTAGGACTAGCGGGATTGAGCAGTTCTTC. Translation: CSVPRTSGIEQFF.

The CDR3 bases are TGCGCCAGCAGATCCGGGGCCCCGGAGAACACCGGGGAGCTGTTTTTT. Amino acid sequence: CASRSGAPENTGELFF. The V call is TRBV10-1, the J call TRBJ2-2; D could derive from TRBD1 or TRBD2 (5 bases each). Trimming removed 6 bases from V and 1 base from J, with 15 bases in between. The germline gives CDR1 WNHNN, CDR2 SYGVQD (reference sequence). This CDR3 spans 16 amino acids.

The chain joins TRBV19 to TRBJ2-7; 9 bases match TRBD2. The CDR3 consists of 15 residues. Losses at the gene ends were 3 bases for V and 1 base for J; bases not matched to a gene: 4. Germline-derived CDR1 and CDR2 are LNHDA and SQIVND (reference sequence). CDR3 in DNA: TGTGCCAGTAGTATCCTAGCGGGATCGTCCTACGAGCAGTACTTC. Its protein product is CASSILAGSSYEQYF.

CDR3 protein: CASSPTETQYF. In nucleotides, the CDR3 is TGTGCCAGCAGCCCAACGGAGACCCAGTACTTC. J is TRBJ2-5 and V is TRBV7-2; no clear D. V lost 5 bases to trimming and J lost 5 bases, with 6 bases between them. The CDR3 contains 11 residues. Looked up from germline, CDR1 is SGHTA and CDR2 is FQGNSA.

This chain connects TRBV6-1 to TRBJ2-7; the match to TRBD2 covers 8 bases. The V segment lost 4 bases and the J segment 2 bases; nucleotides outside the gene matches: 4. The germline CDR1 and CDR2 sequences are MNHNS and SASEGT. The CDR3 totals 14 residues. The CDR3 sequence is CASSGSGGTYEQYF. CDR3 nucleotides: TGTGCCAGCAGTGGGAGCGGGGGTACCTACGAGCAGTACTTC.

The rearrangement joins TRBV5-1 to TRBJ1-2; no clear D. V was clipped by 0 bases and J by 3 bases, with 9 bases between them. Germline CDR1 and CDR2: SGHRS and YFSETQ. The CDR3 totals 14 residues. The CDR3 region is CASSLALADYGYTF. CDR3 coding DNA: TGCGCCAGCAGCTTGGCCTTAGCAGACTATGGCTACACCTTC.